This TCR beta chain was recorded in a study of T cell repertoires in cytomegalovirus infection. Study-level background: Both CMV infection and a matching HLA type were indicated by public TCR beta signatures. Study conclusions and caveats: Within the response measured ex vivo, HLA-C-restricted CMV-specific TCR beta clonotypes were dominant.

From germline, CDR1 is MNHEY and CDR2 SMNVEV (reference sequence). Trimming left V 4 bases short and J 7 bases short, with 13 bases between. The CDR3 contains 13 residues. TCRdb used MiXCR to reprocess the reads, holding one entry per CDR3 protein. This table holds roughly 200,000 distinct CDR3 sequences, about 39% found once. This clonotype was observed a handful of times. Its antigen is undetermined. The source is a human donor in good health (CMV status not recorded). Some clones in this sample may be carry-over from other donors' samples. This chain joins TRBV27 and TRBJ1-1; D perhaps matches TRBD1 (5 bases). Sequenced material: CD8+ T cells from cultured PBMCs, taken from culture after CMV antigen stimulation. CDR3 region: CASSSPGLGEAFF. CDR3 DNA sequence: TGTGCCAGCAGTTCACCGGGGCTTGGTGAAGCTTTCTTT.